A single sample is the source of the 27 T cell receptor beta chains below, sequenced in a study of blood T cell repertoires in COVID-19. Some clones are missing from TCRdb's copy, which holds only in-frame ones; the method was immunoSEQ multiplex PCR. The sample holds about 130,000 clones, more than 80% seen once. Sequenced material: peripheral blood. The receptors shown here come from a woman in her sixties or seventies with acute or convalescent COVID-19.

With respect to this clone: One junction end disagrees with the germline gene, perhaps due to a read error. J is TRBJ2-7 and V is TRBV27, with 7 bases lining up with TRBD1. The CDR3 has 13 residues. Germline loops: CDR1 MNHEY, CDR2 SMNVEV (reference sequence). CDR3 loop: CASSISNRGEQYF. The DNA of the CDR3 is TGTGCCAGCAGTATATCCAACAGGGGCGAGCAGTACTTC.

The chain joins TRBV7-8 to TRBJ2-5; no clear D. Germline loops: CDR1 SGHVS, CDR2 FQNEAQ. V lost 1 base and J lost 3, with 6 bases in between. This CDR3 contains 13 residues. CDR3 loop: CASSLVAEETQYF. CDR3 DNA sequence: TGTGCCAGCAGCTTAGTCGCGGAAGAGACCCAGTACTTC.

Only one count was recorded for this clone. The V gene is TRBV7-2, the J gene TRBJ2-5; unclear D gene. This CDR3 contains 14 residues. Per germline, CDR1 SGHTA and CDR2 FQGNSA. V dropped 1 base and J dropped 1 base, with 7 bases sitting between them. CDR3 in amino acids: CASSLVSTQETQYF. The CDR3 coding sequence is TGTGCCAGCAGCTTAGTTTCTACCCAAGAGACCCAGTACTTC. The full variable domain, completed using reference TRBV7-2 and TRBJ2-5, is GAGVSQSPSNKVTEKGKDVELRCDPISGHTALYWYRQSLGQGLEFLIYFQGNSAPDKSGLPSDRFSAERTGGSVSTLTIQRTQQEDSAVYLCASSLVSTQETQYFGPGTRLLVL.

This chain connects TRBV27 to TRBJ1-2, with D possibly matching TRBD1 (5 bases). This CDR3 has 12 amino acids. Germline V CDR1 and CDR2: MNHEY, SMNVEV (reference sequence). Trimming took 6 bases from V and 6 from J, leaving 11 bases between them. The CDR3 nucleotides read TGTGCCAGCAGACTTAGGGGCCATGGCTACACCTTC. This gives the protein CASRLRGHGYTF.

This clone was detected only a few times. The rearrangement links TRBV2 to TRBJ2-3; 14 bases are a match to TRBD2. Losses at the gene ends were 1 base for V and 8 bases for J; bases not matched to a gene: 5. The germline V gene has CDR1 SNHLY and CDR2 FYNNEI. The CDR3 spans 16 residues. The chain's CDR3 is CASSEVRTSGGRTQYF. The CDR3 DNA sequence: TGTGCCAGCAGTGAAGTTAGGACTAGCGGGGGGCGTACGCAGTATTTT.

The V call is TRBV11-3, the J call TRBJ1-1, with D tentatively TRBD1 (6 bases). Germline-derived CDR1 and CDR2 are SGHNT and YENEEA. V shed 3 bases and J shed 0 bases, with 8 bases lying between them. The CDR3 sequence is 14 residues long. CDR3 DNA sequence: TGTGCCAGCAGCTTTGCAGGGGTGAACACTGAAGCTTTCTTT. Translating it yields CASSFAGVNTEAFF.

This clone has just one count. This chain links TRBV7-8 with TRBJ2-5, with D tentatively TRBD1 (5 bases). V was cut by 4 bases and J by 5 bases, with 14 bases left in between. This CDR3 comprises 14 residues. Germline CDR1 is SGHVS and CDR2 is FQNEAQ. CDR3 region: CASSSQGLSETQYF. CDR3 coding DNA: TGTGCCAGCAGCTCGCAGGGCCTGTCGGAGACCCAGTACTTC.

V and J are TRBV2 and TRBJ2-5, with 12 nucleotides matching TRBD2. The ends lost 3 bases at V and 5 bases at J; junction bases unmatched: 7. CDR1 is SNHLY, CDR2 FYNNEI, per germline. The CDR3 consists of 16 residues. In nucleotides, the CDR3 is TGTGCCAGCAGTGAGACTAGCGGGGGCATCAGGGAGACCCAGTACTTC. Translated: CASSETSGGIRETQYF.

V gene TRBV5-8 combines with J gene TRBJ2-7; 7 nucleotides agree with TRBD1. The CDR3 totals 15 residues. The germline gives CDR1 SGHTS, CDR2 YDEGEE. V gave up 3 bases and J gave up 5 bases; unmatched junction bases: 11. The CDR3 DNA reads TGTGCCAGCAGCTCCGATAGACAGGGAAGCCACGAGCAGTACTTC. Translated: CASSSDRQGSHEQYF.

Of note for this clone: Other nucleotide sequences from this sample produce the same CDR3. The chain is built from TRBV12-3 or TRBV12-4 and TRBJ1-2; the match to TRBD1 covers 7 bases. This CDR3 has 13 residues. Trimming at V came to 1 base and at J to 8 bases, leaving 4 bases not matched to a gene. As DNA, the CDR3 is TGTGCCAGCAGTTTAGGACAGGGTGGGGGCTACACCTTC. Amino acid sequence: CASSLGQGGGYTF.

This clone appeared many times. The rearrangement joins TRBV6-5 to TRBJ1-3, with unresolved D. There are 14 residues in the CDR3. Germline assignment: CDR1 MNHEY and CDR2 SVGAGI. V was trimmed by 3 bases and J by 0 bases, leaving 6 bases between them. The DNA for the CDR3 is TGTGCCAGCAGTTATGGACTCTCTGGAAACACCATATATTTT. Protein sequence: CASSYGLSGNTIYF.

This clone was seen only once. V usage is TRBV5-1 and J usage is TRBJ2-5, with D possibly being TRBD1 (7 bases). Germline CDR1 and CDR2: SGHRS and YFSETQ. V lost 0 bases and J 5 bases, leaving 14 bases between the germline ends. CDR3 size: 15 residues. The CDR3 DNA follows: TGCGCCAGCAGCTTGGGACACAGGGGAGGCGAGACCCAGTACTTC. It is translated as CASSLGHRGGETQYF.

The chain employs TRBV5-4 and TRBJ1-1, with D hard to call. The CDR3 spans 16 residues. Trimming stripped 2 bases from V and 5 bases from J, with 19 bases between. Germline loops: CDR1 SGHNT, CDR2 YYREEE (reference sequence). The CDR3 sequence is CASSFGYTSPGTEAFF. The CDR3 DNA reads TGTGCCAGCAGCTTTGGCTACACCTCCCCGGGGACTGAAGCTTTCTTT.

The V and J genes are TRBV2 and TRBJ1-4; a weak D match, TRBD1 (6 bases). Trimming shortened V by 5 bases and J by 5 bases, and 12 bases separated the two germline ends. Germline assignment: CDR1 SNHLY and CDR2 FYNNEI. The CDR3 extends over 14 amino acids. The DNA of the CDR3 is TGTGCCAGCAGTAGGGGGGGTCAGAATGAAAAACTGTTTTTT. It translates to CASSRGGQNEKLFF.

The gene calls are TRBV12-3 or TRBV12-4 and TRBJ1-5, with unresolved D. V dropped 5 bases and J dropped 7 bases, with 12 bases sitting between them. CDR3 length: 13 residues. CDR3 in DNA: TGTGCCAGCAGTCGTCCACCCGAGCAGCCCCAGCATTTT. Encoded protein: CASSRPPEQPQHF.

This chain connects TRBV10-1 to TRBJ2-1, with TRBD1 matching 9 bases. Germline V lookup: CDR1 WNHNN, CDR2 SYGVQD (reference sequence). With V trimmed by 4 bases and J by 6 bases, 4 bases remained unmatched. The CDR3 covers 14 residues. The CDR3 DNA sequence: TGCGCCAGCAGTGGACCGGGACAGGGCAATGAGCAGTTCTTC. Residues: CASSGPGQGNEQFF.

The chain combines TRBV4-2 with TRBJ2-7; D is perhaps TRBD1 (6 bases). V gave up 2 bases and J gave up 2 bases, with 22 bases separating them. The length of the CDR3 is 18 residues. Germline assignment: CDR1 LGHNA and CDR2 YNFKEQ. The CDR3 loop reads CASSQSSVFGTGTYEQYF. Here the CDR3 DNA reads TGTGCCAGCAGCCAAAGCTCAGTCTTCGGAACAGGGACCTACGAGCAGTACTTC.

The chain joins TRBV5-1 to TRBJ2-2; D is unclear. CDR1 is SGHRS and CDR2 is YFSETQ in the germline V gene. This CDR3 spans 14 amino acids. Deletions cut 0 bases from V and 1 base from J, with 4 bases between. The CDR3 DNA reads as TGCGCCAGCAGCTTGGCCGGGAACACCGGGGAGCTGTTTTTT. It codes for CASSLAGNTGELFF.

The chain has TRBV6-5 and TRBJ2-5; 8 bases are shared with TRBD1. This CDR3 has 13 residues. The ends lost 8 bases at V and 2 bases at J; junction bases unmatched: 4. The germline V gene has CDR1 MNHEY and CDR2 SVGAGI. Here the CDR3 DNA reads TGTGCCAGCGCCAGGGGGCCGCAAGAGACCCAGTACTTC. This translates into CASARGPQETQYF.

The CDR3 bases are TGTGCCAGCAGCCAAGAATTGCCGCCCGGGAGGAGGCTCTCTGGGGCCAACGTCCTGACTTTC. This translates into CASSQELPPGRRLSGANVLTF. The V call is TRBV4-2, the J call TRBJ2-6; 7 bases line up with TRBD2. CDR3 length: 21 amino acids. Germline CDR1 LGHNA, CDR2 YNFKEQ. The V and J ends lost 0 bases and 0 bases, in that order; junction bases with no gene match: 14.

V is TRBV2 and J is TRBJ2-3; 7 bases are shared with TRBD2. The CDR3 runs to 14 residues. Germline CDR1 SNHLY, CDR2 FYNNEI. J was trimmed by 0 bases and V by 7 bases; bases with no gene match: 4. The CDR3 DNA reads as TGTGCCAGCATACGGCGGGGGAGCACAGATACGCAGTATTTT. Residues: CASIRRGSTDTQYF.

The chain recombines TRBV11-2 with TRBJ2-7; TRBD2 matches 12 bases. The V segment lost 5 bases and the J segment 4 bases; nucleotides outside the gene matches: 6. The germline CDR1 and CDR2 sequences are SGHAT and FQNNGV. The CDR3 consists of 15 residues. Here the CDR3 DNA reads TGTGCCAGCAGCCTTCAACTAGCGGGGGGTTACGAGCAGTACTTC. It encodes CASSLQLAGGYEQYF. Combining the CDR3 with reference TRBV11-2 and TRBJ2-7 gives the whole variable domain EAGVAQSPRYKIIEKRQSVAFWCNPISGHATLYWYQQILGQGPKLLIQFQNNGVVDDSQLPKDRFSAERLKGVDSTLKIQPAKLEDSAVYLCASSLQLAGGYEQYFGPGTRLTVT.

This chain links TRBV5-5 with TRBJ2-1, with 7 nucleotides matching TRBD1. The CDR3 loop spans 19 amino acids. Trimming cost V 2 bases and J 1 base; bases outside gene matches: 15. Germline assignment: CDR1 SGHKS and CDR2 YYEKEE (reference sequence). For the CDR3, the DNA is TGTGCCAGCAGCTTAGAACAGGGGATGGCGGTTGGATCCTACAATGAGCAGTTCTTC. Translation gives CASSLEQGMAVGSYNEQFF.

This clone was observed a handful of times. Other DNA sequences within the sample encode an identical CDR3. The chain is built from TRBV6-5 and TRBJ2-2; D possibly corresponds to TRBD1 (6 bases). The CDR3 is made up of 14 amino acids. V lost 6 bases and J lost 0, with 8 bases in between. CDR1 and CDR2 from the germline V gene are MNHEY and SVGAGI. The CDR3 spells CASRQGTNTGELFF. Here the CDR3 DNA reads TGTGCCAGCAGACAGGGTACGAACACCGGGGAGCTGTTTTTT.

The chain combines TRBV5-1 with TRBJ1-2; D call uncertain. The germline CDR1 and CDR2 sequences are SGHRS and YFSETQ. The CDR3 covers 14 residues. Deletions cut 4 bases from V and 8 bases from J, with 18 bases between. The CDR3 protein is CASSPEGLPQGYTF. CDR3 coding DNA: TGCGCCAGCAGCCCGGAGGGATTACCGCAAGGCTACACCTTC.

This sequence joins TRBV11-3 and TRBJ2-1; 10 bases align to TRBD2. V gave up 5 bases and J gave up 8 bases; unmatched junction bases: 12. Germline loops: CDR1 SGHNT, CDR2 YENEEA. CDR3 length: 16 amino acids. CDR3 DNA sequence: TGTGCCAGCAGCCGAAGCGGGGGGGCCTTTTTCGATGAGCAGTTCTTC. Amino acid sequence: CASSRSGGAFFDEQFF.

The chain employs TRBV6-5 and TRBJ2-1; tentative D call: TRBD1 (6 bases). The CDR3 loop spans 15 amino acids. Trimming removed 2 bases from V and 4 bases from J, with 12 bases in between. Per germline, CDR1 MNHEY and CDR2 SVGAGI. As DNA, the CDR3 is TGTGCCAGCAGTTACGGGGCAGGGACATACAATGAGCAGTTCTTC. Translated: CASSYGAGTYNEQFF.